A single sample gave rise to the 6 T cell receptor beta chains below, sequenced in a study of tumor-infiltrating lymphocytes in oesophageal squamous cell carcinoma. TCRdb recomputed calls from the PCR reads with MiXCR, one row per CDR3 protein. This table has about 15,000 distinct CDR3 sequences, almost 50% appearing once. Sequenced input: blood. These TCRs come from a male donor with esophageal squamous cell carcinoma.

As DNA, the CDR3 is TGTGCCAGCAGCCTGGGATCAAACATTCAGTACTTC. This gives the protein CASSLGSNIQYF. This rearrangement joins TRBV7-4 to TRBJ2-4; D remains ambiguous. The germline V gene encodes CDR1 SGHVT and CDR2 SQSDAQ. The CDR3 runs 12 residues. Deletions cut 5 bases from V and 6 bases from J, with 8 bases between.

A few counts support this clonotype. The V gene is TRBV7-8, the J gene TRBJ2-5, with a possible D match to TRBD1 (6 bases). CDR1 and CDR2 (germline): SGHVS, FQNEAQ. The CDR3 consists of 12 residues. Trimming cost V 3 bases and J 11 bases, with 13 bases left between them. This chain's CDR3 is CASSLDSHKQYF. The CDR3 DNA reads TGTGCCAGCAGCTTGGACAGTCACAAGCAGTACTTC.

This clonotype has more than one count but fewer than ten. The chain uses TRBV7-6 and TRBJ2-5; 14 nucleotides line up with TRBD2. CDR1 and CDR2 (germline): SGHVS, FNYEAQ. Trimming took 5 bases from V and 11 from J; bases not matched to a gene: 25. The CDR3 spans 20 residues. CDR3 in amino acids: CASSGAPGLAGELSYNEQYF. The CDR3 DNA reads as TGTGCCAGCAGCGGGGCACCGGGACTAGCGGGAGAGCTCTCCTACAATGAGCAGTACTTC. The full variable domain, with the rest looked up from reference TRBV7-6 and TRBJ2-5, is GAGVSQSPRYKVTKRGQDVALRCDPISGHVSLYWYRQALGQGPEFLTYFNYEAQQDKSGLPNDRFSAERPEGSISTLTIQRTEQRDSAMYRCASSGAPGLAGELSYNEQYFGPGTRLLVL.

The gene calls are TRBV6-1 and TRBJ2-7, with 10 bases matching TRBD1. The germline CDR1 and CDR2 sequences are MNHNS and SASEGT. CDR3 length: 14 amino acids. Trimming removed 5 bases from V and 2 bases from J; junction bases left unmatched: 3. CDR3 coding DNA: TGTGCCAGCAGTTATGACAGGGGGCCCTACGAGCAGTACTTC. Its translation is CASSYDRGPYEQYF.

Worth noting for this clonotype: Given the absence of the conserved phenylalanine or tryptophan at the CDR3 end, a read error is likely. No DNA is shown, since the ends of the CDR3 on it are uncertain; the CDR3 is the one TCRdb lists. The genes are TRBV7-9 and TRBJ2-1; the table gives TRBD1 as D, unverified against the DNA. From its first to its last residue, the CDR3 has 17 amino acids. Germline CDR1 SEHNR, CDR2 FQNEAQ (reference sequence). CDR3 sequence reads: CASRPTGTGLSEQYFGA.

The CDR3 bases are TGTGCCAGCAGTTTGGGTTCCTACAATGAGCAGTTCTTC. Residues: CASSLGSYNEQFF. The chain carries TRBV12-3 or TRBV12-4 and TRBJ2-1; D is ambiguous. Trimming removed 3 bases from V and 1 base from J, with 4 bases in between. This CDR3 comprises 13 residues.